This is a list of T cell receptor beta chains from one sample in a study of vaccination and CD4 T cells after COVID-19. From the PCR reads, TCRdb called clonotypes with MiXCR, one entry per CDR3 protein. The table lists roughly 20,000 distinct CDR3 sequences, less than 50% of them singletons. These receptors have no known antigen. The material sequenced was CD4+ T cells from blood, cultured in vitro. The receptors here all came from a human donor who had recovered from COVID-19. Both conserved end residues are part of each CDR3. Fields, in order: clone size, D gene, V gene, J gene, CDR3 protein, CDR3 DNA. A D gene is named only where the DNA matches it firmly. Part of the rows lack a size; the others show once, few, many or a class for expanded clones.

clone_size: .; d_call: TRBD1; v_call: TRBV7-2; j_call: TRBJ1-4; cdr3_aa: CASSFRQGANEKLFF; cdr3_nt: TGTGCCAGCAGCTTCCGACAGGGGGCTAATGAAAAACTGTTTTTT
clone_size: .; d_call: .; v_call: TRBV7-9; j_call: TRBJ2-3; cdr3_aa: CASRPGRSTDTQYF; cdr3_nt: TGTGCCAGCCGACCGGGGAGGAGCACAGATACGCAGTATTTT
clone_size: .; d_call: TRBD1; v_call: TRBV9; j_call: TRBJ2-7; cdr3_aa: CASNGQEMFGAYEQYF; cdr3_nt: TGTGCCAGCAACGGACAGGAGATGTTCGGGGCCTACGAGCAGTACTTC
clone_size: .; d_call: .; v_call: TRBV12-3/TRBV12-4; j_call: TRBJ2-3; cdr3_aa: CASRLSWYRVPTDTQYF; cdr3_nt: TGTGCCAGCAGGCTTAGTTGGTATAGGGTACCGACAGATACGCAGTATTTT
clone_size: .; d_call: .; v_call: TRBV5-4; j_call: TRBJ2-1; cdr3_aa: CASSLAANPAGEQFF; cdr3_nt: TGTGCCAGCAGCTTGGCGGCGAATCCCGCCGGGGAGCAGTTCTTC
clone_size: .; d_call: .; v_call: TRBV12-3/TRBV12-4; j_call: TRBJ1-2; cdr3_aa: CASSLRQDGYTF; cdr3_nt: TGTGCCAGCAGTTTAAGGCAGGATGGCTACACCTTC
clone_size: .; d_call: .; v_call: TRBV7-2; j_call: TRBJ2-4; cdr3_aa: CASSPLGAKNIQYF; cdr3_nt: TGTGCCAGCAGCCCCCTAGGAGCCAAAAACATTCAGTACTTC
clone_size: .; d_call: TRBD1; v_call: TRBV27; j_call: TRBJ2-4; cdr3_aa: CASSAGTGESKNIQYF; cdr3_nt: TGTGCCAGCAGTGCCGGGACAGGGGAGTCCAAAAACATTCAGTACTTC
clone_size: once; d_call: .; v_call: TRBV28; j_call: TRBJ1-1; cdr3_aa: CAIRGSRGRGLHAFF; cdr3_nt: TGTGCCATCCGAGGATCTCGGGGTCGGGGTTTGCACGCTTTCTTT
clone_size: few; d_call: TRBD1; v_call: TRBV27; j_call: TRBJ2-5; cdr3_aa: CASSPGQQETQYF; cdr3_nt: TGTGCCAGCAGTCCGGGACAGCAAGAGACCCAGTACTTC
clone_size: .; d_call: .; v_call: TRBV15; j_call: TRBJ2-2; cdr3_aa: CATSRQGGTTGELFF; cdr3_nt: TGTGCCACCAGCAGACAGGGGGGGACTACAGGGGAGCTGTTTTTT
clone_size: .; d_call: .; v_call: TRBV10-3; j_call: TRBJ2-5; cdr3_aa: CAISESSLDRRYQETQYF; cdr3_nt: TGTGCCATCAGTGAGTCGAGTTTGGACAGAAGATACCAAGAGACCCAGTACTTC
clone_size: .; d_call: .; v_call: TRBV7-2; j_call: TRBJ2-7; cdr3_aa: CASSFNTDLEQYF; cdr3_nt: TGTGCCAGCAGCTTTAATACAGACTTGGAGCAGTACTTC
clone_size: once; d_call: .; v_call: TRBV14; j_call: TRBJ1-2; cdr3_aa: CASSPQSARGYTF; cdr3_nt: TGTGCCAGCAGCCCCCAGTCAGCGCGGGGCTACACCTTC
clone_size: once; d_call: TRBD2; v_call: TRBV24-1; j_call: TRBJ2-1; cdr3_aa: CATSAPPGLAGGPRDEQFF; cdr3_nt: TGTGCCACCAGTGCCCCCCCGGGACTAGCGGGAGGGCCTAGGGATGAGCAGTTCTTC
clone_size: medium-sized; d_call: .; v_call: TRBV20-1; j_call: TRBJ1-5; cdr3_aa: CSARGGAGQPQHF; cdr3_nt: TGCAGTGCTAGAGGGGGCGCGGGGCAGCCCCAGCATTTT
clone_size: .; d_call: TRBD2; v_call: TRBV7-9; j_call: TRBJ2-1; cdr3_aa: CASTLYPHATSGRAVVNEQFF; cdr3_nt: TGTGCCAGCACTCTTTACCCTCATGCGACTAGCGGGAGGGCCGTCGTAAATGAGCAGTTCTTC
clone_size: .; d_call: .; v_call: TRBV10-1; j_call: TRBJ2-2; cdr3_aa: CASSDPSAGELFF; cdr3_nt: TGCGCCAGCAGTGATCCTAGCGCCGGGGAGCTGTTTTTT
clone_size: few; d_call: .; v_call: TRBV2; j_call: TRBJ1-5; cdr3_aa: CASSLGSSNQPQHF; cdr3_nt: TGTGCCAGCAGTCTGGGCAGTAGCAATCAGCCCCAGCATTTT
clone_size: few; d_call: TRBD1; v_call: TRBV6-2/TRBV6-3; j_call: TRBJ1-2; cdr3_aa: CASSDGQGVLRRLHYF; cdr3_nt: TGTGCCAGCAGTGATGGACAGGGAGTACTGAGACGGTTACACTACTTC
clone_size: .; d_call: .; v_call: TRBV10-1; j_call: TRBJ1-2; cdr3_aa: CASSPSGGNGYTF; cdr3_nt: TGCGCCAGCAGTCCGTCGGGGGGCAATGGCTACACCTTC
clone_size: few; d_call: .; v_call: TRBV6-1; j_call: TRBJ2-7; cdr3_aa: CASSPQGRREQYF; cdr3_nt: TGTGCCAGCAGCCCCCAGGGGCGGAGAGAGCAGTACTTC
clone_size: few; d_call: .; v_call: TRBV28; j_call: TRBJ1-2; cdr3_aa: CASSWADSGYTF; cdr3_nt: TGTGCCAGCAGTTGGGCCGACAGTGGCTACACCTTC
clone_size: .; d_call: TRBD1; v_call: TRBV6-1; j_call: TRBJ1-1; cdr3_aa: CASSRTGSTEAFF; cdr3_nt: TGTGCCAGCAGCCGGACAGGGAGCACTGAAGCTTTCTTT
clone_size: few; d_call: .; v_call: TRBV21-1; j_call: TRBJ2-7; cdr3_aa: CASSKEDGASGRLGEQYF; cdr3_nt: TGTGCCAGCAGCAAAGAGGATGGGGCTAGCGGCCGCCTCGGCGAGCAGTACTTC
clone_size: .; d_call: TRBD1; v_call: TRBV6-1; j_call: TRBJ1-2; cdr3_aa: CASRNLPGQGAQGYTF; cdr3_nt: TGTGCCAGCAGAAACCTCCCGGGACAGGGGGCGCAAGGCTACACCTTC
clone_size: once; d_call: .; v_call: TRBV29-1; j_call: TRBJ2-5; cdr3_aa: CSVTQGTRETQYF; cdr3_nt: TGCAGCGTGACACAGGGGACTCGAGAGACCCAGTACTTC
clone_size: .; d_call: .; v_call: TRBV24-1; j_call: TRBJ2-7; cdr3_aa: CATSDSQGWFNEQYF; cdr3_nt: TGTGCCACCAGTGATTCGCAGGGGTGGTTCAACGAGCAGTACTTC
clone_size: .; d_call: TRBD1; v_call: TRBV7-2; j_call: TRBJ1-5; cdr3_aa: CASSFSSTGPQPQHF; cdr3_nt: TGTGCCAGCAGCTTTTCTTCGACAGGGCCTCAGCCCCAGCATTTT
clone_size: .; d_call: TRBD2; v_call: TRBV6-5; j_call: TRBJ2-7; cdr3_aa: CASSYSPPGVAGMYEQYF; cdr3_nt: TGTGCCAGCAGTTACTCACCTCCCGGTGTAGCGGGAATGTACGAGCAGTACTTC
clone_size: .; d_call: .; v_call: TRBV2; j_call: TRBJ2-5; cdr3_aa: CASSTETQYF; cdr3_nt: TGTGCCAGCAGTACGGAGACCCAGTACTTC
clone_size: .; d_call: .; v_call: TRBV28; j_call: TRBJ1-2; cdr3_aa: CASSLGGGGGYGYTF; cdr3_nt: TGTGCCAGCAGTTTAGGGGGTGGGGGCGGCTATGGCTACACCTTC
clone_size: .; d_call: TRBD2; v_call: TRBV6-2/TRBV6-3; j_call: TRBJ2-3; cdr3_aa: CASSYRGRALADTQYF; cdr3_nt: TGTGCCAGCAGTTACCGTGGGAGGGCCCTCGCAGATACGCAGTATTTT
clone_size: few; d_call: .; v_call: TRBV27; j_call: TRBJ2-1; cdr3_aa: CASTLNEQFF; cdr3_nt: TGTGCCAGCACGCTCAATGAGCAGTTCTTC
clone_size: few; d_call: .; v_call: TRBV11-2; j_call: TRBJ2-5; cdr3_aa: CASSPLGETQYF; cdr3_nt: TGTGCCAGCAGCCCCCTGGGGGAGACCCAGTACTTC
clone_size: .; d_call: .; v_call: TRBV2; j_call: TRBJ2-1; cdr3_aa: CASSEGAPGKNEQFF; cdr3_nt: TGTGCCAGCAGTGAAGGAGCACCGGGAAAAAATGAGCAGTTCTTC
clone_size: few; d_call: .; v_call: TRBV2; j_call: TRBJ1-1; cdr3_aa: CASSVSGLSTEAFF; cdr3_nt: TGTGCCAGCAGTGTGTCAGGGTTAAGCACTGAAGCTTTCTTT
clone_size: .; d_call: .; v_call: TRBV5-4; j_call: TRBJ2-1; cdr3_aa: CASSFTPAGGDEQFF; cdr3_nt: TGTGCCAGCAGTTTTACCCCGGCTGGCGGAGATGAGCAGTTCTTC
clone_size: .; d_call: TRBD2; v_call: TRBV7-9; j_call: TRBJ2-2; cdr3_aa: CASSSQTGGHTGELFF; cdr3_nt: TGTGCCAGCAGCTCACAGACGGGGGGTCACACCGGGGAGCTGTTTTTT
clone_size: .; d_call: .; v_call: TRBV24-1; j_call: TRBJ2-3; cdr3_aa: CATSDTGTDTDTQYF; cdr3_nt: TGTGCCACCAGTGACACCGGGACGGACACAGATACGCAGTATTTT
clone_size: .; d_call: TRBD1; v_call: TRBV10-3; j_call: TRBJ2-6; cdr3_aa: CAIRRQGVASGANVLTF; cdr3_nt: TGTGCCATCAGACGACAGGGGGTTGCTTCTGGGGCCAACGTCCTGACTTTC
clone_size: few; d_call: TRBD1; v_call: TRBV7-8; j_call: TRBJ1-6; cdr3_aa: CASSLVTGGDYPLHF; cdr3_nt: TGTGCCAGCAGCTTAGTTACAGGGGGCGATTATCCCCTCCACTTT
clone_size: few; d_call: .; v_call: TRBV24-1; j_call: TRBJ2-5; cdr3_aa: CATGEGARGETQYF; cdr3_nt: TGTGCCACCGGGGAAGGGGCCAGGGGAGAGACCCAGTACTTC
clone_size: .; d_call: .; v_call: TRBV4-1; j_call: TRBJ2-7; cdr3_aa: CASSQENPRLTYEQYF; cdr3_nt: TGCGCCAGCAGCCAAGAGAACCCACGACTTACCTACGAGCAGTACTTC
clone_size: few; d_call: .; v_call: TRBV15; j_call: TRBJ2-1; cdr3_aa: CATSRAPRDPNEQFF; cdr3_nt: TGTGCCACCAGCAGAGCCCCGAGGGACCCTAATGAGCAGTTCTTC
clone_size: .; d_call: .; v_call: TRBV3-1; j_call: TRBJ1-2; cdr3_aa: CASSHSGPPGGGYTF; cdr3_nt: TGTGCCAGCAGCCATTCCGGGCCCCCGGGAGGCGGCTACACCTTC
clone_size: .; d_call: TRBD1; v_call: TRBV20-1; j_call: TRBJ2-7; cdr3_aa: CSAILGTANYEQYF; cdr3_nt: TGCAGTGCTATACTTGGGACAGCTAACTACGAGCAGTACTTC
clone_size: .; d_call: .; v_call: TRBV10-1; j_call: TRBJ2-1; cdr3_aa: CASSENWAEQFF; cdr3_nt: TGCGCCAGCAGTGAGAACTGGGCAGAGCAGTTCTTC
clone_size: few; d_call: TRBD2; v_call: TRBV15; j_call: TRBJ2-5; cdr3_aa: CATSRGLAGGPDGETQYF; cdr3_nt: TGTGCCACCAGCAGAGGACTAGCGGGAGGGCCGGACGGGGAGACCCAGTACTTC
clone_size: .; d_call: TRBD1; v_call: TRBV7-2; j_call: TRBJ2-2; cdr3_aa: CASSSRDRGPGELFF; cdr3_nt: TGTGCCAGCAGCTCCAGGGACAGGGGTCCCGGGGAGCTGTTTTTT
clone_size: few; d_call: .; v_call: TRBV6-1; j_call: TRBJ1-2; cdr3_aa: CASSGGPDYGYTF; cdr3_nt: TGTGCCAGCAGTGGGGGCCCGGACTATGGCTACACCTTC